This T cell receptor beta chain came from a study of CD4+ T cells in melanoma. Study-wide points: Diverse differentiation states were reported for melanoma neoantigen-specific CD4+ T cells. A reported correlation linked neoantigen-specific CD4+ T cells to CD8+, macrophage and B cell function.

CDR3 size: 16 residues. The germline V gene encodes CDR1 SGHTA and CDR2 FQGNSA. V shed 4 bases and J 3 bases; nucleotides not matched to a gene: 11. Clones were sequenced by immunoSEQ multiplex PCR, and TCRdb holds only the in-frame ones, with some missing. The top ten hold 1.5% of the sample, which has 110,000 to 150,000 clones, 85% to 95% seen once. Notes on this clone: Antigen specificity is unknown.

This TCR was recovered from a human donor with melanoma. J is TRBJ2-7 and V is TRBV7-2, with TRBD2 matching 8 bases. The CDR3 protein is CASSSSNSGARYEQYF. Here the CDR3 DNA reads TGTGCCAGCAGCTCGTCAAATAGCGGGGCCCGCTACGAGCAGTACTTC.